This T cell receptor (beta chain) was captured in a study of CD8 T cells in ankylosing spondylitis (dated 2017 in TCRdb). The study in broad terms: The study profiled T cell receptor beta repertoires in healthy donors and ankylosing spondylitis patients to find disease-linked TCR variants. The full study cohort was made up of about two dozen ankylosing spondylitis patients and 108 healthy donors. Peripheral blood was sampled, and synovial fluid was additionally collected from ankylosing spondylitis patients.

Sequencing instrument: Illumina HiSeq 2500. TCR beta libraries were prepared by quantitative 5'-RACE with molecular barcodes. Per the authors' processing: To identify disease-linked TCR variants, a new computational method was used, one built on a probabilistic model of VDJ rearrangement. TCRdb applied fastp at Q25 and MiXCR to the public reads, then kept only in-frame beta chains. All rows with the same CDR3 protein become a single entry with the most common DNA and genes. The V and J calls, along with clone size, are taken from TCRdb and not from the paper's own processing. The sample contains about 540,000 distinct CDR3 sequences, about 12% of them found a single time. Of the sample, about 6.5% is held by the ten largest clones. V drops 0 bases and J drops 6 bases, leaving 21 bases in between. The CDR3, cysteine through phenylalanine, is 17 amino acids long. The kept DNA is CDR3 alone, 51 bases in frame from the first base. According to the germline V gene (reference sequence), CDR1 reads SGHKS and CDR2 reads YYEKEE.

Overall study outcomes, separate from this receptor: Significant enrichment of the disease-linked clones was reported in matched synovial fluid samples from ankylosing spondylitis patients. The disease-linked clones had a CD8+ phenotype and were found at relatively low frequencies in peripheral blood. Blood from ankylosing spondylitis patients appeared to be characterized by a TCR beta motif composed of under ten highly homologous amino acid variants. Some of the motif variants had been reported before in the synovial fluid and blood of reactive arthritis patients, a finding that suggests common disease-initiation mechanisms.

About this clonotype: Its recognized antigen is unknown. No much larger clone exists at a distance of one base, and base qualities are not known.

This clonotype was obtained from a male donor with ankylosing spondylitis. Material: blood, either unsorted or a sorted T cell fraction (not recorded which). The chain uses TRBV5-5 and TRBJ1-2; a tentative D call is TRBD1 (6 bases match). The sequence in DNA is TGTGCCAGCAGCTTGGGGGCTGGGGGCGCGGGGAGTGATGGCTACACCTTC. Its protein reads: CASSLGAGGAGSDGYTF.